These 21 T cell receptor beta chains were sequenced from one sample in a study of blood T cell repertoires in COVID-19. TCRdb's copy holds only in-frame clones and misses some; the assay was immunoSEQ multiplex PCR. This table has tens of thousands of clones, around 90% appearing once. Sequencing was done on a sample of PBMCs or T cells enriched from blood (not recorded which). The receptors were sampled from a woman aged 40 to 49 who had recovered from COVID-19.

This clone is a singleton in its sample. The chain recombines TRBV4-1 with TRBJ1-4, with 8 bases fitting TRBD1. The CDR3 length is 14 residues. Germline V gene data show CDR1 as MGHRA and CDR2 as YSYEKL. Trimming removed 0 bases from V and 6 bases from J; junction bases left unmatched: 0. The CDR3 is CASSQETGDEKLFF. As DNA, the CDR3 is TGCGCCAGCAGCCAAGAGACAGGGGATGAAAAACTGTTTTTT.

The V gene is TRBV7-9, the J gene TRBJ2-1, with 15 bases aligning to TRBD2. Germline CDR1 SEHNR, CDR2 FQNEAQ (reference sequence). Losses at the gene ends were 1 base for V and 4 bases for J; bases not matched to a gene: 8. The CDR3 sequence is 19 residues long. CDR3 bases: TGTGCCAGCAGCTTAGAGCCTGGACTAGCGGGGGGGCAATACAATGAGCAGTTCTTC. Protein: CASSLEPGLAGGQYNEQFF.

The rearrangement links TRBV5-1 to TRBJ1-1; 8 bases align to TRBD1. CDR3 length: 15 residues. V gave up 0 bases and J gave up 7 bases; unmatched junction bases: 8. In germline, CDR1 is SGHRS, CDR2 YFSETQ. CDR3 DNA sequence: TGCGCCAGCAGCTTGGATACAGGGGGACAAGGTGAAGCTTTCTTT. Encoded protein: CASSLDTGGQGEAFF.

DNA of the CDR3: TGTGCCAGCAGCCATCTAGCGGGGGGGCATTTAGATACGCAGTATTTT. Protein: CASSHLAGGHLDTQYF. This chain joins TRBV7-2 and TRBJ2-3; 12 bases agree with TRBD2. Germline-derived CDR1 and CDR2 are SGHTA and FQGNSA. This CDR3 comprises 16 residues. Trimming cost V 5 bases and J 5 bases; bases outside gene matches: 8.

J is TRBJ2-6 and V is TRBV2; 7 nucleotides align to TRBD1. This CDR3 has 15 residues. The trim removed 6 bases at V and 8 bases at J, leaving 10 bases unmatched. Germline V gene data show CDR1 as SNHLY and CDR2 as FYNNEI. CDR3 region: CASRIGQARPNVLTF. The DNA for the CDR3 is TGTGCCAGCAGGATCGGACAGGCTCGTCCCAACGTCCTGACTTTC.

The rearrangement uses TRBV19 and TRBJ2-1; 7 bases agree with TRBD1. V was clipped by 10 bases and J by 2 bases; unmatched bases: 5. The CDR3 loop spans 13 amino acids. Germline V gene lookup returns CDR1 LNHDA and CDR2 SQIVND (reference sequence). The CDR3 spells CATTTGTYNEQFF. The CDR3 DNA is TGTGCCACCACGACAGGGACCTACAATGAGCAGTTCTTC. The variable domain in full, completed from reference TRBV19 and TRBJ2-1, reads DGGITQSPKYLFRKEGQNVTLSCEQNLNHDAMYWYRQDPGQGLRLIYYSQIVNDFQKGDIAEGYSVSREKKESFPLTVTSAQKNPTAFYLCATTTGTYNEQFFGPGTRLTVL.

CDR3: CASSEAVDSSQGNSPLHF. CDR3 coding DNA: TGTGCCAGCAGTGAAGCAGTAGATTCTTCACAGGGAAATTCACCCCTCCACTTT. The rearrangement joins TRBV6-1 to TRBJ1-6; TRBD1 is a possible D gene (6 bases). This CDR3 has 18 amino acids. The germline CDR1 and CDR2 sequences are MNHNS and SASEGT. V shed 0 bases and J shed 7 bases, with 19 bases lying between them.

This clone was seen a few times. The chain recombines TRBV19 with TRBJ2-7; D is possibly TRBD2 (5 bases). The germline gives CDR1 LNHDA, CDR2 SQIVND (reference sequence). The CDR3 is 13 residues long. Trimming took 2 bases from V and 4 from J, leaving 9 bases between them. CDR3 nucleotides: TGTGCCAGTAGTATAAGCGGCAGTTACGAGCAGTACTTC. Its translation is CASSISGSYEQYF.

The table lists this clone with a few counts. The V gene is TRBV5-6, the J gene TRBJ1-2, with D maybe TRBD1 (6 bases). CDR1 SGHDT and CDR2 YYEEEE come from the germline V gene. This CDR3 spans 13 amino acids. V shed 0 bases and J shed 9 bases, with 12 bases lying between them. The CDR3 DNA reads TGTGCCAGCAGCTTGGGGACAGCGGTTCGCTACACCTTC. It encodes CASSLGTAVRYTF.

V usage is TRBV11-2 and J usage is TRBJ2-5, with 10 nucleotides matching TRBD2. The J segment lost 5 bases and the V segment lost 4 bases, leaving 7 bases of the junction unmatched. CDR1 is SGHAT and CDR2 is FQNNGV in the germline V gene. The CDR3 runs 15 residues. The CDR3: CASSSSGGAGETQYF. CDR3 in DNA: TGTGCCAGCAGCTCCAGCGGGGGGGCCGGGGAGACCCAGTACTTC.

Written as DNA, the CDR3 is TGTGCCAGCAGCCATAAGACTAGCGCGGTTTACGAGCAGTACTTC. Its translation: CASSHKTSAVYEQYF. This chain uses TRBV9 with TRBJ2-7; 8 nucleotides match TRBD2. V shed 4 bases, J shed 4 bases, and the junction held 10 bases outside the gene matches. The germline V gene encodes CDR1 SGDLS and CDR2 YYNGEE. This CDR3 has 15 amino acids.

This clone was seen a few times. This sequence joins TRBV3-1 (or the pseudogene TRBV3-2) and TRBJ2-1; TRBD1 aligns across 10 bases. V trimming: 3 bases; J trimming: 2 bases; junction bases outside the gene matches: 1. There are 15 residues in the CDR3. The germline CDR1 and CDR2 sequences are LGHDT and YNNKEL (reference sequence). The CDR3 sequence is CASSQGTGAYNEQFF. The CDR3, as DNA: TGTGCCAGCAGCCAGGGGACAGGGGCCTACAATGAGCAGTTCTTC.

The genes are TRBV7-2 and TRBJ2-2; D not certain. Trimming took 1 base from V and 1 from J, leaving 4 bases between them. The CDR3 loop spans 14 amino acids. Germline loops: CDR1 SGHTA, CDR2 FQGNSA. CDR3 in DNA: TGTGCCAGCAGCTTAGGACAGAACACCGGGGAGCTGTTTTTT. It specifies CASSLGQNTGELFF.

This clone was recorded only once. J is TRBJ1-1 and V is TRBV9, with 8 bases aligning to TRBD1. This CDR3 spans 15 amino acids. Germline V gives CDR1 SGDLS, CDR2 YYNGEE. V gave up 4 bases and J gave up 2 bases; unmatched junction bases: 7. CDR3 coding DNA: TGTGCCAGCAGCTTATTACAGGGGGGCAACACTGAAGCTTTCTTT. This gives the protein CASSLLQGGNTEAFF. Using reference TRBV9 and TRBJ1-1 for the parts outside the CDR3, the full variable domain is DSGVTQTPKHLITATGQRVTLRCSPRSGDLSVYWYQQSLDQGLQFLIQYYNGEERAKGNILERFSAQQFPDLHSELNLSSLELGDSALYFCASSLLQGGNTEAFFGQGTRLTVV.

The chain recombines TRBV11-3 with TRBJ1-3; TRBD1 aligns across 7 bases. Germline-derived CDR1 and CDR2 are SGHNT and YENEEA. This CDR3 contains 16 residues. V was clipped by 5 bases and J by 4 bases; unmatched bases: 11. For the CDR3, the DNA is TGTGCCAGCAGCCTAGCAGGGGGAGAGCCCGGAAACACCATATATTTT. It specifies CASSLAGGEPGNTIYF.

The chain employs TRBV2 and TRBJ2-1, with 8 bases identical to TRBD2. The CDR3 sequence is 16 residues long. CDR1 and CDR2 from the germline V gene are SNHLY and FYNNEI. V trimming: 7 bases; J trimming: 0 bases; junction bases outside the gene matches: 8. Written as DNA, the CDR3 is TGTGCCAGCAAAGCGGGGGCTTCTAGCTCCTACAATGAGCAGTTCTTC. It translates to CASKAGASSSYNEQFF.

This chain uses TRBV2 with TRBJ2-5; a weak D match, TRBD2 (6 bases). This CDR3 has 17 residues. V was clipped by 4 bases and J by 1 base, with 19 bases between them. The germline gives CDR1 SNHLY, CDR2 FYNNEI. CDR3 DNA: TGTGCCAGCAGTGCCCTCGGGACTTGGGGCCTCCAAGAGACCCAGTACTTC. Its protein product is CASSALGTWGLQETQYF.

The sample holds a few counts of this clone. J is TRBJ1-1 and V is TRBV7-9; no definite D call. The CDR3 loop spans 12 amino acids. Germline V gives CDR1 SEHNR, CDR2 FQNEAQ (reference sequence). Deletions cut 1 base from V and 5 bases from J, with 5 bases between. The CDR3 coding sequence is TGTGCCAGCAGCTTAGGGAGAACTGAAGCTTTCTTT. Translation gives CASSLGRTEAFF. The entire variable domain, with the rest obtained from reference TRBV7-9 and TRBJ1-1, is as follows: DTGVSQNPRHKITKRGQNVTFRCDPISEHNRLYWYRQTLGQGPEFLTYFQNEAQLEKSRLLSDRFSAERPKGSFSTLEIQRTEQGDSAMYLCASSLGRTEAFFGQGTRLTVV.

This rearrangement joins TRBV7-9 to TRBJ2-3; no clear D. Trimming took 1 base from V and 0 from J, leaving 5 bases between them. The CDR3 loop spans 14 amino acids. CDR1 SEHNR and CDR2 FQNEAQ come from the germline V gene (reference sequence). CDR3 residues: CASSLVASTDTQYF. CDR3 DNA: TGTGCCAGCAGCTTAGTGGCAAGCACAGATACGCAGTATTTT.

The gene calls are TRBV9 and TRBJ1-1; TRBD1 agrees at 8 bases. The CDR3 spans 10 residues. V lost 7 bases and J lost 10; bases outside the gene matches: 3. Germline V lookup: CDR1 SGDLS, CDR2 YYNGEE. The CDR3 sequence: CASETGVAFF. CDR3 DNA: TGTGCCAGCGAGACAGGGGTAGCTTTCTTT. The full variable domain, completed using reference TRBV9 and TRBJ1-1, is DSGVTQTPKHLITATGQRVTLRCSPRSGDLSVYWYQQSLDQGLQFLIQYYNGEERAKGNILERFSAQQFPDLHSELNLSSLELGDSALYFCASETGVAFFGQGTRLTVV.

This CDR3 is CASSWEQVRLSGANVLTF. The CDR3 DNA follows: TGTGCCAGCAGCTGGGAGCAGGTTCGACTTTCTGGGGCCAACGTCCTGACTTTC. This rearrangement joins TRBV5-6 to TRBJ2-6, with D perhaps TRBD2 (5 bases). Germline CDR1 SGHDT, CDR2 YYEEEE. V lost 3 bases, J lost 1 base, and 17 bases lay in between. The CDR3 is made up of 18 amino acids.